The rows below give T cell receptor beta chains drawn from one sample of a study of blood T cells in healthy people across ages. TCRdb ran MiXCR on the 5' RACE reads and lists one entry per CDR3 protein. The table lists around 820,000 distinct CDR3 sequences, approximately 25% of them singletons. The same specimen was also included in a second study, on T cells of mothers and their children.

The source material was blood. These receptor sequences come from a boy aged 10-17 years in good health. CDR3s include the opening cysteine and the closing phenylalanine or tryptophan. Fields, in order: D gene, clone size, V gene, J gene, CDR3 length, CDR3 DNA, CDR3 protein. A D gene is named only where the DNA matches it firmly. Clone size is given for some rows only: seen once, a few or many times, or a class if the clone is expanded.

d_gene: -; abundance: -; v_gene: TRBV29-1; j_gene: TRBJ2-5; len: 11; CDR3nt: TGCAGCGTTCCCGGAGTCGAGACCCAGTACTTC; CDR3aa: CSVPGVETQYF
d_gene: -; abundance: -; v_gene: TRBV28; j_gene: TRBJ2-7; len: 11; CDR3nt: TGTGCCAGCAGTTTGCTCTGGGAGCAGTACTTC; CDR3aa: CASSLLWEQYF
d_gene: TRBD2; abundance: -; v_gene: TRBV11-2; j_gene: TRBJ2-1; len: 20; CDR3nt: TGTGCCAGCAGCTTACGGGGGGGCGGGGCGACGACGAGGGCTTACAATGAGCAGTTCTTC; CDR3aa: CASSLRGGGATTRAYNEQFF
d_gene: TRBD1; abundance: -; v_gene: TRBV27; j_gene: TRBJ2-7; len: 15; CDR3nt: TGTGCCAGCAGACCAAGAGTGGGGACAGACTACGAGCAGTACTTC; CDR3aa: CASRPRVGTDYEQYF
d_gene: -; abundance: few; v_gene: TRBV2; j_gene: TRBJ1-1; len: 15; CDR3nt: TGTGCCAGCAGTGAAGGGGTCAGCCCGAACACTGAAGCTTTCTTT; CDR3aa: CASSEGVSPNTEAFF
d_gene: -; abundance: -; v_gene: TRBV12-3/TRBV12-4; j_gene: TRBJ1-2; len: 14; CDR3nt: TGTGCCAGCAGTCTTCGAGGGGCAGCTGATGGCTACACCTTC; CDR3aa: CASSLRGAADGYTF
d_gene: TRBD1; abundance: -; v_gene: TRBV30; j_gene: TRBJ2-3; len: 13; CDR3nt: TGTGCCTGGAAGGCAGGGGGAGCAGCTACGCAGTATTTT; CDR3aa: CAWKAGGAATQYF
d_gene: -; abundance: few; v_gene: TRBV4-3; j_gene: TRBJ1-5; len: 14; CDR3nt: TGCGCCAGCAGCCAAGATCTAGTTTCACAGCCCCAGCATTTT; CDR3aa: CASSQDLVSQPQHF
d_gene: -; abundance: -; v_gene: TRBV4-1; j_gene: TRBJ2-7; len: 15; CDR3nt: TGCGCCAGCAGCCAAGAAAGTCACAGTCTCTACGAGCAGTACTTC; CDR3aa: CASSQESHSLYEQYF
d_gene: TRBD1; abundance: few; v_gene: TRBV5-1; j_gene: TRBJ2-7; len: 14; CDR3nt: TGCGCCAGCCAAAAGACAGGGAGCTCCTACGAGCAGTACTTC; CDR3aa: CASQKTGSSYEQYF
d_gene: -; abundance: few; v_gene: TRBV28; j_gene: TRBJ2-4; len: 15; CDR3nt: TGTGCCAGCAGTTTGGGGTGGGGGACGGGAAACATTCAGTACTTC; CDR3aa: CASSLGWGTGNIQYF
d_gene: TRBD2; abundance: -; v_gene: TRBV3-1; j_gene: TRBJ2-7; len: 14; CDR3nt: TGTGCCAGCAGCCAAGTGGGGACTAGCTACGAGCAGTACTTC; CDR3aa: CASSQVGTSYEQYF
d_gene: -; abundance: -; v_gene: TRBV4-2; j_gene: TRBJ2-7; len: 16; CDR3nt: TGTGCCAGCAGCCAAGCAGACGGGCAGGATGCGTACGAGCAGTACTTC; CDR3aa: CASSQADGQDAYEQYF
d_gene: -; abundance: -; v_gene: TRBV28; j_gene: TRBJ2-5; len: 13; CDR3nt: TGTGCCAGCGTCGATGCGGTTGGAGAGACCCAGTACTTC; CDR3aa: CASVDAVGETQYF
d_gene: TRBD1; abundance: -; v_gene: TRBV11-2; j_gene: TRBJ1-1; len: 17; CDR3nt: TGTGCCAGCAGCTTAGGGACAGGGATAGGCAGGAACACTGAAGCTTTCTTT; CDR3aa: CASSLGTGIGRNTEAFF
d_gene: -; abundance: few; v_gene: TRBV7-8; j_gene: TRBJ1-6; len: 14; CDR3nt: TGTGCCAGCAGCTTAGGGGGTTACGACTCACCCCTCCACTTT; CDR3aa: CASSLGGYDSPLHF
d_gene: TRBD2; abundance: few; v_gene: TRBV7-2; j_gene: TRBJ2-3; len: 15; CDR3nt: TGTGCCAGCACCTTAAGAGGGAGGGCCATGGATACGCAGTATTTT; CDR3aa: CASTLRGRAMDTQYF
d_gene: TRBD2; abundance: -; v_gene: TRBV7-9; j_gene: TRBJ2-5; len: 16; CDR3nt: TGTGCCAGCAGCTCAGGACTAGCGGGTTACCAAGAGACCCAGTACTTC; CDR3aa: CASSSGLAGYQETQYF
d_gene: -; abundance: few; v_gene: TRBV4-2; j_gene: TRBJ2-5; len: 17; CDR3nt: TGTGCCAGCAGCATAGGCTGGGACGGCTCGATCCAAGAGACCCAGTACTTC; CDR3aa: CASSIGWDGSIQETQYF
d_gene: TRBD1; abundance: -; v_gene: TRBV20-1; j_gene: TRBJ2-5; len: 16; CDR3nt: TGCAGTGCTAGAGCCTGGACAGGGAGTGAGCAAGAGACCCAGTACTTC; CDR3aa: CSARAWTGSEQETQYF
d_gene: -; abundance: -; v_gene: TRBV4-1; j_gene: TRBJ2-7; len: 14; CDR3nt: TGCGCCAGCAGCCATCCTGACAGGATGGACGAGCAGTACTTC; CDR3aa: CASSHPDRMDEQYF
d_gene: -; abundance: -; v_gene: TRBV12-3/TRBV12-4; j_gene: TRBJ1-2; len: 13; CDR3nt: TGTGCCAGCAGTCGACCCGGACAAGGCGGCTACACCTTC; CDR3aa: CASSRPGQGGYTF
d_gene: TRBD1; abundance: -; v_gene: TRBV20-1; j_gene: TRBJ2-1; len: 15; CDR3nt: TGCAGTGCAGGGGGACAGGGGGCGCGTTACAATGAGCAGTTCTTC; CDR3aa: CSAGGQGARYNEQFF
d_gene: -; abundance: -; v_gene: TRBV5-6; j_gene: TRBJ2-5; len: 13; CDR3nt: TGTGCCAGCAGCAAGAGGGGGGAAGAGACCCAGTACTTC; CDR3aa: CASSKRGEETQYF
d_gene: -; abundance: -; v_gene: TRBV28; j_gene: TRBJ1-2; len: 15; CDR3nt: TGTGCCAGCAGTTCTGAGAGCCTAGGGAACTATGGCTACACCTTC; CDR3aa: CASSSESLGNYGYTF
d_gene: TRBD2; abundance: few; v_gene: TRBV2; j_gene: TRBJ2-5; len: 15; CDR3nt: TGTGCCAGCAGGACCACCGGGACTAGCATTGAGACCCAGTACTTC; CDR3aa: CASRTTGTSIETQYF
d_gene: -; abundance: many; v_gene: TRBV6-2/TRBV6-3; j_gene: TRBJ2-7; len: 12; CDR3nt: TGTGCCAGCAGTTACTCGTCCTACGAGCAGTACTTC; CDR3aa: CASSYSSYEQYF
d_gene: -; abundance: -; v_gene: TRBV6-5; j_gene: TRBJ2-1; len: 19; CDR3nt: TGTGCCAGCAGTTATGTGAATGGGTGGTCGGTGGGCTACTACAATGAGCAGTTCTTC; CDR3aa: CASSYVNGWSVGYYNEQFF
d_gene: TRBD2; abundance: few; v_gene: TRBV20-1; j_gene: TRBJ2-5; len: 15; CDR3nt: TGCAGTGCTAGAGTAGCGGGGTTGAGTAAAGAGACCCAGTACTTC; CDR3aa: CSARVAGLSKETQYF
d_gene: -; abundance: few; v_gene: TRBV28; j_gene: TRBJ2-5; len: 14; CDR3nt: TGTGCCAGCAGTTTCCCGGGAAAAATAGAGACCCAGTACTTC; CDR3aa: CASSFPGKIETQYF
d_gene: TRBD2; abundance: -; v_gene: TRBV29-1; j_gene: TRBJ2-1; len: 15; CDR3nt: TGCAGCGTATTCTCTCTAGCGGGAGTCTACAATGAGCAGTTCTTC; CDR3aa: CSVFSLAGVYNEQFF
d_gene: -; abundance: few; v_gene: TRBV2; j_gene: TRBJ1-3; len: 12; CDR3nt: TGTGCCAGCAAAGAGGGAGGAAACACCATATATTTT; CDR3aa: CASKEGGNTIYF
d_gene: -; abundance: -; v_gene: TRBV12-3/TRBV12-4; j_gene: TRBJ2-7; len: 11; CDR3nt: TGTGCCAGCAGATTGACCTACGAGCAGTACTTC; CDR3aa: CASRLTYEQYF
d_gene: -; abundance: few; v_gene: TRBV20-1; j_gene: TRBJ1-3; len: 14; CDR3nt: TGCAGTGCTACTAGTCGCTCAACTGGAAACACCATATATTTT; CDR3aa: CSATSRSTGNTIYF
d_gene: TRBD1; abundance: few; v_gene: TRBV20-1; j_gene: TRBJ2-2; len: 14; CDR3nt: TGCAGTGCCGTGACAGGGGGATTATCCGGGGAGCTGTTTTTT; CDR3aa: CSAVTGGLSGELFF
d_gene: TRBD1; abundance: few; v_gene: TRBV10-3; j_gene: TRBJ1-5; len: 16; CDR3nt: TGTGCCATCAGTGAGGGGGGGACAGGAGGCAATCAGCCCCAGCATTTT; CDR3aa: CAISEGGTGGNQPQHF
d_gene: TRBD1; abundance: -; v_gene: TRBV6-2/TRBV6-3; j_gene: TRBJ1-1; len: 16; CDR3nt: TGTGCCAGCAGTTACTCCCCGACAGGGGTGAACACTGAAGCTTTCTTT; CDR3aa: CASSYSPTGVNTEAFF
d_gene: -; abundance: -; v_gene: TRBV5-1; j_gene: TRBJ2-1; len: 14; CDR3nt: TGCGCCAGCAGCTTGGACAGTCCCTACAATGAGCAGTTCTTC; CDR3aa: CASSLDSPYNEQFF
d_gene: -; abundance: few; v_gene: TRBV11-2; j_gene: TRBJ2-1; len: 16; CDR3nt: TGTGCCAGCAGCTTAGATCATTACACAGCGTACAATGAGCAGTTCTTC; CDR3aa: CASSLDHYTAYNEQFF
d_gene: -; abundance: few; v_gene: TRBV27; j_gene: TRBJ2-3; len: 13; CDR3nt: TGTGCCAGCAAACGGAGGGCTACAGATACGCAGTATTTT; CDR3aa: CASKRRATDTQYF
d_gene: -; abundance: many; v_gene: TRBV4-2; j_gene: TRBJ2-6; len: 18; CDR3nt: TGTGCCAGCAGCCAAGATATGATCGCTAGTTCTGGGGCCAACGTCCTGACTTTC; CDR3aa: CASSQDMIASSGANVLTF
d_gene: TRBD1; abundance: few; v_gene: TRBV7-8; j_gene: TRBJ2-5; len: 15; CDR3nt: TGTGCCAGCAGCCGGTGGGACAGGGGAGGGGAGACCCAGTACTTC; CDR3aa: CASSRWDRGGETQYF
d_gene: -; abundance: many; v_gene: TRBV29-1; j_gene: TRBJ2-7; len: 12; CDR3nt: TGCAGCGTTGGGACAGCCTCCTACGAGCAGTACTTC; CDR3aa: CSVGTASYEQYF
d_gene: TRBD2; abundance: few; v_gene: TRBV27; j_gene: TRBJ2-7; len: 15; CDR3nt: TGTGCCAGCAGTCCCGGGACTAGCGGGAGGGGGGAGCAGTACTTC; CDR3aa: CASSPGTSGRGEQYF
d_gene: -; abundance: -; v_gene: TRBV7-2; j_gene: TRBJ2-2; len: 14; CDR3nt: TGTGCCAGCAGCCCTCTTTACAACACCGGGGAGCTGTTTTTT; CDR3aa: CASSPLYNTGELFF
d_gene: TRBD1; abundance: few; v_gene: TRBV11-1; j_gene: TRBJ2-5; len: 20; CDR3nt: TGTGCCAGCAGCTTTTCATCCGGGACAGGGGGCTACAATGTGGGAGAGACCCAGTACTTC; CDR3aa: CASSFSSGTGGYNVGETQYF
d_gene: TRBD1; abundance: -; v_gene: TRBV10-3; j_gene: TRBJ2-1; len: 14; CDR3nt: TGTGCCATTCACCGGGACAGGGAATTCCATGAGCAGTTCTTC; CDR3aa: CAIHRDREFHEQFF
d_gene: -; abundance: -; v_gene: TRBV28; j_gene: TRBJ1-4; len: 13; CDR3nt: TGTGCCAGCAGGACCGGGGCCTATGAAAAACTGTTTTTT; CDR3aa: CASRTGAYEKLFF
d_gene: -; abundance: -; v_gene: TRBV6-1; j_gene: TRBJ1-4; len: 16; CDR3nt: TGTGCCAGCAGAGAGACAGACAGCACAACTAATGAAAAACTGTTTTTT; CDR3aa: CASRETDSTTNEKLFF
d_gene: -; abundance: few; v_gene: TRBV7-8; j_gene: TRBJ1-2; len: 20; CDR3nt: TGTGCCAGCAGCTTGGTGATGGACCCTCAGCAACGCCCCTCGGGAGAGGGCTACACCTTC; CDR3aa: CASSLVMDPQQRPSGEGYTF
d_gene: -; abundance: few; v_gene: TRBV7-8; j_gene: TRBJ2-7; len: 14; CDR3nt: TGTGCCAGCAGCTTTAACGGGATAGGGTACGAGCAGTACTTC; CDR3aa: CASSFNGIGYEQYF
d_gene: -; abundance: many; v_gene: TRBV13; j_gene: TRBJ2-5; len: 15; CDR3nt: TGTGCCAGCAGCTTAGCGGTGGGACTCGGGGAGACCCAGTACTTC; CDR3aa: CASSLAVGLGETQYF
d_gene: -; abundance: -; v_gene: TRBV4-2; j_gene: TRBJ2-7; len: 16; CDR3nt: TGTGCCAGCAGCCAAGAGGGTCCCGGGTACTCCTACGAGCAGTACTTC; CDR3aa: CASSQEGPGYSYEQYF